This T cell receptor (beta chain) was sequenced in a study of cytomegalovirus exposure and HLA in healthy donors. J gave up 2 bases and V 6 bases, and 8 bases lay outside the gene matches. Germline assignment: CDR1 SGHTA and CDR2 FQGNSA. The CDR3 spans 16 residues. The primer mix had 60 Vbeta and 13 Jbeta primers. Profiled with immunoSEQ multiplex PCR; TCRdb holds only in-frame clones, not every one. The sample has tens of thousands of clones; 50% to 80% are singletons. The sequenced sample consisted of PBMCs. The chain joins TRBV7-2 to TRBJ1-5, with 9 bases identical to TRBD1. This TCR was sampled from a middle-aged man in good health and CMV-seropositive. Written as DNA, the CDR3 is TGTGCCAGCAGATACACAACAGGGGGCGGCAATCAGCCCCAGCATTTT. Protein: CASRYTTGGGNQPQHF.